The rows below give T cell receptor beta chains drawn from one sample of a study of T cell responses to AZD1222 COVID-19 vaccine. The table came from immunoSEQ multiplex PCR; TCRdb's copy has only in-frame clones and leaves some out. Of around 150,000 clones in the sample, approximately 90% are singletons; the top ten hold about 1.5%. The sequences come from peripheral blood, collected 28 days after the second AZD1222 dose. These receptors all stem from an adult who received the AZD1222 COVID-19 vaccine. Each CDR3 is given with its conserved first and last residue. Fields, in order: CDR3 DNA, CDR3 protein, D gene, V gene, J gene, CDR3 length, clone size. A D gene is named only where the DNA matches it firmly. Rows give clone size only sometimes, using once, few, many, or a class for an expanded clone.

CDR3 DNA: TGTGCCTGGAATTCCGGGACACTTGCAACTAATGAAAAACTGTTTTTT
CDR3 protein: CAWNSGTLATNEKLFF
D gene: .
V gene: TRBV30
J gene: TRBJ1-4
CDR3 length: 16
clone size: .

CDR3 DNA: TGTGCCAGCAGCCTTACAGGGAAGAACACTGAAGCTTTCTTT
CDR3 protein: CASSLTGKNTEAFF
D gene: .
V gene: TRBV3-1/TRBV3-2
J gene: TRBJ1-1
CDR3 length: 14
clone size: .

CDR3 DNA: TGTGCCAGCAGTTACGGGCAGGGGAGTGGTCAGCCCCAGCATTTT
CDR3 protein: CASSYGQGSGQPQHF
D gene: .
V gene: TRBV6-5
J gene: TRBJ1-5
CDR3 length: 15
clone size: .

CDR3 DNA: TGTGCCAGCAGCCAATGGACAGGGGGCGACTATGGCTACACCTTC
CDR3 protein: CASSQWTGGDYGYTF
D gene: TRBD1
V gene: TRBV11-1
J gene: TRBJ1-2
CDR3 length: 15
clone size: .

CDR3 DNA: TGTGCCAGCAGCTTTGGGACTAGCGGGTGGGGGGATACGCAGTATTTT
CDR3 protein: CASSFGTSGWGDTQYF
D gene: TRBD2
V gene: TRBV7-9
J gene: TRBJ2-3
CDR3 length: 16
clone size: .

CDR3 DNA: TGCGCCAGCAGCTTGGGGGGGTACACCTCCTACGAGCAGTACTTC
CDR3 protein: CASSLGGYTSYEQYF
D gene: .
V gene: TRBV5-1
J gene: TRBJ2-7
CDR3 length: 15
clone size: .

CDR3 DNA: TGTGCCAGCAGGTGGGGGCGCGGTCAGCCCCAGCATTTT
CDR3 protein: CASRWGRGQPQHF
D gene: .
V gene: TRBV6-5
J gene: TRBJ1-5
CDR3 length: 13
clone size: .

CDR3 DNA: TGTGCCAGCAGCTTGGGGGACAGGGGGCGCCGAGAGACCCAGTACTTC
CDR3 protein: CASSLGDRGRRETQYF
D gene: TRBD1
V gene: TRBV7-9
J gene: TRBJ2-5
CDR3 length: 16
clone size: many

CDR3 DNA: TGTGCCAGCACCGGGGACAGTAGGAGACCCGGAAACACCATATATTTT
CDR3 protein: CASTGDSRRPGNTIYF
D gene: TRBD1
V gene: TRBV2
J gene: TRBJ1-3
CDR3 length: 16
clone size: .

CDR3 DNA: TGTGCCAGCAGCCTGACAGCTAGCACAGATACGCAGTATTTT
CDR3 protein: CASSLTASTDTQYF
D gene: .
V gene: TRBV5-4
J gene: TRBJ2-3
CDR3 length: 14
clone size: .

CDR3 DNA: TGTGCCAGCTCACCGGGTCAAGAGGGCTATGGCTACACCTTC
CDR3 protein: CASSPGQEGYGYTF
D gene: .
V gene: TRBV18
J gene: TRBJ1-2
CDR3 length: 14
clone size: .

CDR3 DNA: TGCGCCAGCAGCTTGGCGGTAGCGCGCAGCACAGATACGCAGTATTTT
CDR3 protein: CASSLAVARSTDTQYF
D gene: .
V gene: TRBV5-1
J gene: TRBJ2-3
CDR3 length: 16
clone size: .

CDR3 DNA: TGTGCCAGCAGCTTCACACTAAGGTTGTCCAATGAGCAGTTCTTC
CDR3 protein: CASSFTLRLSNEQFF
D gene: .
V gene: TRBV7-8
J gene: TRBJ2-1
CDR3 length: 15
clone size: .

CDR3 DNA: TGTGCCAGCAGCCCCGCGGGGGCTGAGCAGTTCTTC
CDR3 protein: CASSPAGAEQFF
D gene: .
V gene: TRBV3-1/TRBV3-2
J gene: TRBJ2-1
CDR3 length: 12
clone size: .

CDR3 DNA: TGTGCCAGCAGCGTAGGGCCCTATAGCGGGAGGGGAGAGACCCAGTACTTC
CDR3 protein: CASSVGPYSGRGETQYF
D gene: TRBD2
V gene: TRBV9
J gene: TRBJ2-5
CDR3 length: 17
clone size: few

CDR3 DNA: TGTGCCAGTAGTACCACAGGGGGCGGCACTGAAGCTTTCTTT
CDR3 protein: CASSTTGGGTEAFF
D gene: TRBD1
V gene: TRBV19
J gene: TRBJ1-1
CDR3 length: 14
clone size: .

CDR3 DNA: TGCGCCAGCAGCTGGGACAGGGGTGACACTGAAGCTTTCTTT
CDR3 protein: CASSWDRGDTEAFF
D gene: TRBD1
V gene: TRBV5-1
J gene: TRBJ1-1
CDR3 length: 14
clone size: .

CDR3 DNA: TGTGCCATCAGTGATAACGGACAGGAGTACGAGCAGTACTTC
CDR3 protein: CAISDNGQEYEQYF
D gene: TRBD1
V gene: TRBV10-3
J gene: TRBJ2-7
CDR3 length: 14
clone size: .

CDR3 DNA: TGCGCCAGCAGTGACGGACAGGGCAGCTACAATGAGCAGTTCTTC
CDR3 protein: CASSDGQGSYNEQFF
D gene: TRBD1
V gene: TRBV10-1
J gene: TRBJ2-1
CDR3 length: 15
clone size: .

CDR3 DNA: TGTGCCAGCAGCCCAGAACAGGGCTATAATTCACCCCTCCACTTT
CDR3 protein: CASSPEQGYNSPLHF
D gene: .
V gene: TRBV5-8
J gene: TRBJ1-6
CDR3 length: 15
clone size: .

CDR3 DNA: TGTGCCAGTGTTAAAGGAAACACTGAAGCTTTCTTT
CDR3 protein: CASVKGNTEAFF
D gene: .
V gene: TRBV19
J gene: TRBJ1-1
CDR3 length: 12
clone size: .

CDR3 DNA: TGTGCCAGCACCAGGGGGCTCCGGGAGACCCAGTACTTC
CDR3 protein: CASTRGLRETQYF
D gene: TRBD1
V gene: TRBV7-2
J gene: TRBJ2-5
CDR3 length: 13
clone size: .

CDR3 DNA: TGCAGCGTTCCTAGAGCCCTCGGCACCTCCTATGGCTACACCTTC
CDR3 protein: CSVPRALGTSYGYTF
D gene: .
V gene: TRBV29-1
J gene: TRBJ1-2
CDR3 length: 15
clone size: .

CDR3 DNA: TGCGCCAGCAGCCTAGGGACAGCCTACACCTTC
CDR3 protein: CASSLGTAYTF
D gene: TRBD1
V gene: TRBV4-1
J gene: TRBJ1-2
CDR3 length: 11
clone size: .